This is a list of T cell receptor beta chains from one sample in a study of beta chain features in type 1 diabetes. Using immunoSEQ multiplex PCR, the repertoire was profiled, and TCRdb retains in-frame clones only, with some absent. The sample holds roughly 400,000 clones, 9.5% to 10% seen once. Sequenced sample: central memory CD4+ T cells from blood. Every receptor here comes from a man aged 30 to 39 with type 1 diabetes. Each CDR3 is given with its conserved first and last residue. A D gene is named only where the DNA matches it firmly. Only part of the rows carry a size: once, few, many, or a class if the clone is expanded.

J gene	D gene	clone size	V gene	CDR3 DNA	CDR3 protein
TRBJ2-7	TRBD1	few	TRBV5-4	TGTGCCAGCAGCTTAGGGGACAGGGGGTTTTCCGAGCAGTACTTC	CASSLGDRGFSEQYF
TRBJ2-7	-	-	TRBV6-5	TGTGCCAGCAGTTACTCCGGCGCCAGCACCAATTACGAGCAGTACTTC	CASSYSGASTNYEQYF
TRBJ2-5	TRBD2	few	TRBV11-2	TGTGCCAGCAGCTTAGACCGCTCCCTAGCGGGAGGAGAGACCCAGTACTTC	CASSLDRSLAGGETQYF
TRBJ2-1	-	few	TRBV7-2	TGTGCCAGCAGCTTAGACCAATACAATGAGCAGTTCTTC	CASSLDQYNEQFF
TRBJ2-2	-	-	TRBV5-1	TGCGCCAGCAGCATAACAGCGAACACCGGGGAGCTGTTTTTT	CASSITANTGELFF
TRBJ1-2	TRBD1	few	TRBV4-3	TGCGCCAGCAGCCATTCCGGGACAGGGTATGTCCCGTACGGAGGCTACACCTTC	CASSHSGTGYVPYGGYTF
TRBJ1-1	TRBD1	few	TRBV28	TGTGCCAGCAGTTCCCCGGGACAGGGGACTGAAGCTTTCTTT	CASSSPGQGTEAFF
TRBJ1-2	-	-	TRBV7-3	TGTGCCAGCAGCTCGAACCAGATGAGCGGCTACACCTTC	CASSSNQMSGYTF
TRBJ1-4	TRBD1	-	TRBV5-8	TGTGCCAGCAGTCCGACAGGGAGTGCTAATGAAAAACTGTTTTTT	CASSPTGSANEKLFF
TRBJ1-2	TRBD1	-	TRBV5-4	TGTGCCAGCAGCTTGCTTGAGACAGGGGCTGGCTACACCTTC	CASSLLETGAGYTF
TRBJ1-2	-	few	TRBV27	TGTGCCAGCAGTTTAACGGACAGACCAAATGGCTACACCTTC	CASSLTDRPNGYTF
TRBJ1-6	TRBD1	few	TRBV27	TGTGCCAGCAGCCCACAGGGGGTAGTAAGATCACCCCTCCACTTT	CASSPQGVVRSPLHF
TRBJ2-7	-	few	TRBV11-2	TGTGCCAGCAGCCTTCACGGTTACGAGCAGTACTTC	CASSLHGYEQYF
TRBJ1-1	TRBD1	-	TRBV7-6	TGTGCCAGCGCCCAGAGCAGGGGGAGCACTGAAGCTTTCTTT	CASAQSRGSTEAFF
TRBJ2-2	-	many	TRBV28	TGTGCCACCACAGTGAGTTACACCGGGGAGCTGTTTTTT	CATTVSYTGELFF
TRBJ2-1	TRBD1	-	TRBV7-8	TGTGCCAGTAGAACAGGGGGCCGCAATGAGCAGTTCTTC	CASRTGGRNEQFF
TRBJ1-5	-	-	TRBV6-6	TGTGCCAGCAGTAATGGTGAGGGTCAGCCCCAGCATTTT	CASSNGEGQPQHF
TRBJ2-3	-	few	TRBV19	TGTGCCAGTAGTATGTGGGATACGCAGTATTTT	CASSMWDTQYF
TRBJ1-4	-	few	TRBV7-9	TGTGCCAGCAGCTTAATGGGGGGTGACGAAAAACTGTTTTTT	CASSLMGGDEKLFF